Presented here are 11 T cell receptor beta chains from one specimen sequenced in a study of cytomegalovirus exposure and HLA in healthy donors. PCR involved 60 Vbeta and 13 Jbeta primers. The table came from immunoSEQ multiplex PCR; TCRdb's copy has only in-frame clones and leaves some out. The sample has roughly 48,000 clones, over 70% seen once. Sequencing input: PBMCs. The source is a man between 18 and 35 years old in good health and CMV-seronegative.

The DNA for the CDR3 is TGTGCCAGCAGTGCTGGACAGGGAATCTATGGCTACACCTTC. This translates into CASSAGQGIYGYTF. This chain links TRBV6-1 with TRBJ1-2, with 8 positions matching TRBD1. Per the germline V gene, CDR1 is MNHNS and CDR2 is SASEGT. This CDR3 is built from 14 residues. The V segment lost 4 bases and the J segment 4 bases; nucleotides outside the gene matches: 5.

There are a few counts of this clone. The V and J genes are TRBV7-9 and TRBJ1-2, with 9 bases aligning to TRBD1. V lost 1 base to trimming and J lost 3 bases; unmatched junction nucleotides: 3. The CDR3 contains 15 residues. The germline CDR1 and CDR2 sequences are SEHNR and FQNEAQ (reference sequence). CDR3 bases: TGTGCCAGCAGCTTAGACAGGGGGCGCGACTATGGCTACACCTTC. Encoded protein: CASSLDRGRDYGYTF.

For the CDR3, the DNA is TGTGCCAGCAGTTACTCGGCCTTCCAGGGGCAGTTCTTC. Translated: CASSYSAFQGQFF. The J gene is TRBJ2-1, the V gene TRBV6-5, with a possible D match to TRBD1 (5 bases). The CDR3 is 13 residues long. Deletions cut 0 bases from V and 12 bases from J, with 12 bases between. The germline V gene encodes CDR1 MNHEY and CDR2 SVGAGI.

This clone has only one observation. The rearrangement joins TRBV7-2 to TRBJ1-1; 7 bases fit TRBD1. Germline CDR1 is SGHTA and CDR2 is FQGNSA. Unmatched junction bases numbered 19, after V lost 5 bases and J lost 4 bases. This CDR3 is built from 18 residues. The CDR3 reads CASSLRGRLRQGPTEAFF. The CDR3 nucleotides read TGTGCCAGCAGCCTACGGGGGCGGTTACGACAGGGCCCCACTGAAGCTTTCTTT.

This clone was counted once. The chain links TRBV4-1 to TRBJ2-2; D might be TRBD2 (5 bases). V was shortened by 6 bases and J by 7 bases, with 9 bases between the two germline ends. The CDR3 covers 12 residues. Germline V gene lookup returns CDR1 MGHRA and CDR2 YSYEKL. This chain's CDR3 is CASRPSSGELFF. The DNA of the CDR3 is TGCGCCAGCAGACCTAGCAGCGGGGAGCTGTTTTTT.

The rearrangement links TRBV4-1 to TRBJ2-3; 8 bases are a match to TRBD1. The CDR3 length is 15 residues. Unmatched junction bases numbered 4, after V lost 4 bases and J lost 1 base. Germline CDR1 and CDR2: MGHRA and YSYEKL. The CDR3 is CASSPGTGRTDTQYF. The CDR3 DNA sequence: TGCGCCAGCAGCCCGGGGACAGGCCGCACAGATACGCAGTATTTT.

V is TRBV7-9 and J is TRBJ2-1, with D maybe TRBD1 (6 bases). This CDR3 is 15 amino acids long. Trimming shortened V by 10 bases and J by 0 bases, and 16 bases separated the two germline ends. Looked up from germline, CDR1 is SEHNR and CDR2 is FQNEAQ (reference sequence). The CDR3 sequence: CATYNRESSYNEQFF. CDR3 bases: TGTGCCACTTATAACAGGGAAAGCTCCTACAATGAGCAGTTCTTC.

The chain links TRBV18 to TRBJ2-5; D remains unclear. Germline CDR1 is KGHSH and CDR2 is LQKENI. This CDR3 contains 13 residues. The V and J ends lost 3 bases and 2 bases respectively, with 7 bases between them. The CDR3 sequence is CASSPSLQETQYF. In nucleotides, the CDR3 is TGTGCCAGCTCACCTAGTCTTCAAGAGACCCAGTACTTC.

This clone has just a few counts. The chain has TRBV2 and TRBJ1-6; a possible D gene is TRBD1 (5 bases). The CDR3 contains 14 residues. V lost 7 bases and J lost 10, with 17 bases in between. The germline gives CDR1 SNHLY, CDR2 FYNNEI. CDR3 in amino acids: CASTAWTYGSPLHF. The CDR3 nucleotides are TGTGCCAGCACCGCCTGGACATATGGGTCACCCCTCCACTTT.

The chain links TRBV29-1 to TRBJ1-2; 10 positions match TRBD1. This CDR3 region has 13 residues. Losses at the gene ends were 5 bases for V and 4 bases for J; bases not matched to a gene: 4. CDR1 SQVTM and CDR2 ANQGSEA come from the germline V gene. CDR3 loop: CSVWDRGSYGYTF. In nucleotides, the CDR3 is TGCAGCGTTTGGGACAGGGGAAGCTATGGCTACACCTTC.

This sequence joins TRBV30 and TRBJ1-5; 11 bases align to TRBD1. Trimming took 3 bases from V and 2 from J; bases not matched to a gene: 12. The CDR3 loop spans 18 amino acids. Germline loops: CDR1 GTSNPN, CDR2 SVGIG (reference sequence). The CDR3 DNA sequence: TGTGCCTGGAGCGATAGGGACAGGGGGTATTTGCGCAATCAGCCCCAGCATTTT. Amino acids: CAWSDRDRGYLRNQPQHF. Together with reference TRBV30 and TRBJ1-5, the CDR3 gives the full variable domain: SQTIHQWPATLVQPVGSPLSLECTVEGTSNPNLYWYRQAAGRGLQLLFYSVGIGQISSEVPQNLSASRPQDRQFILSSKKLLLSDSGFYLCAWSDRDRGYLRNQPQHFGDGTRLSIL.